The TCR beta chain under discussion was sequenced for a study of cytomegalovirus exposure and HLA in healthy donors. Germline CDR1 reads SEHNR; CDR2 reads FQNEAQ (reference sequence). Between the trimmed V and J ends, which lost 6 bases and 6 bases, there was a span of 14 bases. The CDR3 spans 13 residues. The study ran its PCR with 60 Vbeta and 13 Jbeta primers. This table comes from immunoSEQ multiplex PCR, and its TCRdb copy is limited to in-frame clones, with some not included. The sample yields some 140,000 clones, 74% seen once. This TCR was recovered from a man aged 18-30 years in good health and CMV-seropositive. Material for sequencing was PBMCs. The chain links TRBV7-9 to TRBJ1-1; maybe TRBD1 (6 bases). This chain's CDR3 is CASRYPRGAEAFF. CDR3 in DNA: TGTGCCAGCAGGTACCCCAGGGGCGCTGAAGCTTTCTTT.